The sequence of this T cell receptor beta chain was determined in a study of blood T cell repertoires in COVID-19. In the original analysis: Amplification of reference gene primers provided the estimated nucleated cell counts. Only in-frame clones appear in the TCRdb table, and some are missing; sequencing was by immunoSEQ multiplex PCR. The V and J calls and clone size were taken over from that table, and D and trimming were inferred from the DNA. This table has about 90,000 clones, around 81% appearing once. Germline-derived CDR1 and CDR2 are MNHNY and SVGAGI (reference sequence). The CDR3 contains 14 residues. Trimming stripped 2 bases from V and 5 bases from J, with 10 bases between.

The receptor was derived from a man between 50 and 59 years old with acute or convalescent COVID-19. The sample taken for sequencing was peripheral blood. This rearrangement joins TRBV6-6 to TRBJ2-1; possible D gene TRBD2, 5 bases. The CDR3: CASSYTPGNNEQFF. CDR3 nucleotide sequence: TGTGCCAGCAGTTACACCCCGGGAAACAATGAGCAGTTCTTC.